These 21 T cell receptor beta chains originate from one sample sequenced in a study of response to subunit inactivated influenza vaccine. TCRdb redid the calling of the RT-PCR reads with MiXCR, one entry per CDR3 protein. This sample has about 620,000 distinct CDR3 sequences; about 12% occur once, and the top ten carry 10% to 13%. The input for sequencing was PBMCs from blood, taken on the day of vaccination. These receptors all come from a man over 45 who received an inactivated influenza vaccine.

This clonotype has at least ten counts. The CDR3 sequence: CASLAGPSYNEQFF. CDR3 nucleotides: TGCGCCAGCCTAGCGGGGCCATCCTACAATGAGCAGTTCTTC. The chain links TRBV5-1 to TRBJ2-1; 9 positions match TRBD2. CDR3 size: 14 residues. The germline gives CDR1 SGHRS, CDR2 YFSETQ. V trimming: 7 bases; J trimming: 1 base; junction bases outside the gene matches: 3. The entire variable domain, with the rest obtained from reference TRBV5-1 and TRBJ2-1, is as follows: KAGVTQTPRYLIKTRGQQVTLSCSPISGHRSVSWYQQTPGQGLQFLFEYFSETQRNKGNFPGRFSGRQFSNSRSEMNVSTLELGDSALYLCASLAGPSYNEQFFGPGTRLTVL.

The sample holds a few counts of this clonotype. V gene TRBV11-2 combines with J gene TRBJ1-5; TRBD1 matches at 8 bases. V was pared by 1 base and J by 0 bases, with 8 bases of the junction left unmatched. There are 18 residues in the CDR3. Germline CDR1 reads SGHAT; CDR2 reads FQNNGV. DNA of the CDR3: TGTGCCAGCAGCTTAGTCCTTACAGGGGGTGGTAGCAATCAGCCCCAGCATTTT. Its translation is CASSLVLTGGGSNQPQHF.

The CDR3 here is CASSETRGGEPQHF. CDR3 DNA: TGTGCCAGCAGTGAAACCCGGGGGGGGGAGCCCCAGCATTTT. The chain joins TRBV2 to TRBJ1-5; TRBD1 might be the D (5 bases). This CDR3 has 14 amino acids. The germline V and J ends were trimmed by 2 bases and 8 bases, with 13 bases remaining between them. Germline CDR1 SNHLY, CDR2 FYNNEI.

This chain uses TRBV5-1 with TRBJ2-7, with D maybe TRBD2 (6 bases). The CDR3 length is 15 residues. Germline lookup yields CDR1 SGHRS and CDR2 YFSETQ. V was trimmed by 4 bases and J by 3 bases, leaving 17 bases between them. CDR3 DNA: TGCGCCAGCAGCATGGACACCGGAGGGGTCTACGAGCAGTACTTC. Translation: CASSMDTGGVYEQYF.

The CDR3 spells CATSDGGTPKYNEQFF. For the CDR3, the DNA is TGTGCCACCAGTGATGGCGGAACTCCCAAATACAATGAGCAGTTCTTC. This chain connects TRBV24-1 to TRBJ2-1; D is undetermined. Trimming stripped 3 bases from V and 4 bases from J, with 15 bases between. Germline CDR1 reads KGHDR; CDR2 reads SFDVKD. This CDR3 comprises 16 residues.

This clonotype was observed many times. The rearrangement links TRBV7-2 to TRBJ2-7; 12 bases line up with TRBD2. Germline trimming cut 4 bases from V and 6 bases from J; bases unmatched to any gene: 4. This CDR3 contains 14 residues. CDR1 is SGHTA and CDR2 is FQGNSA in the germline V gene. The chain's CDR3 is CASSSSGGAFEQYF. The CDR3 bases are TGTGCCAGCAGCTCTAGCGGGGGGGCGTTCGAGCAGTACTTC.

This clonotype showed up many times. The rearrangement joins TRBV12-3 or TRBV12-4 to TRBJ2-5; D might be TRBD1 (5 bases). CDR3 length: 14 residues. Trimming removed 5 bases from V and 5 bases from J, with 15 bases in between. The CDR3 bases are TGTGCCAGCAGTGCCTTGGGGCGGCTGGAGACCCAGTACTTC. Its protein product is CASSALGRLETQYF.

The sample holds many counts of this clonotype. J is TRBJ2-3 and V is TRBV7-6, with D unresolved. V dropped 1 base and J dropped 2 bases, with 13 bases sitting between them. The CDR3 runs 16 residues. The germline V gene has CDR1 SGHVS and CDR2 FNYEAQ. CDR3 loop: CASSLGFQHNTDTQYF. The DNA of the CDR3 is TGTGCCAGCAGCTTAGGGTTCCAACACAACACAGATACGCAGTATTTT. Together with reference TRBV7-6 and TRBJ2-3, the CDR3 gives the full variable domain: GAGVSQSPRYKVTKRGQDVALRCDPISGHVSLYWYRQALGQGPEFLTYFNYEAQQDKSGLPNDRFSAERPEGSISTLTIQRTEQRDSAMYRCASSLGFQHNTDTQYFGPGTRLTVL.

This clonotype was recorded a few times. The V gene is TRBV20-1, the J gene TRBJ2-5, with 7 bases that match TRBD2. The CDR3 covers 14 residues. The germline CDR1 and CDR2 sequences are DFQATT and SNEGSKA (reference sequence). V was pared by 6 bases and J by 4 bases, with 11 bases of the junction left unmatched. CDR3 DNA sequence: TGCAGTGCAAATGGGGGGGTGGCCGGAGAGACCCAGTACTTC. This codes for CSANGGVAGETQYF.

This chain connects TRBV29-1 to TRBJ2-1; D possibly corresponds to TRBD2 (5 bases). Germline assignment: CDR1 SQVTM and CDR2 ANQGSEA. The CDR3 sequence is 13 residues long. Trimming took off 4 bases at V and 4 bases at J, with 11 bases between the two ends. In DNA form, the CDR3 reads TGCAGCGTTGGCCGCAGACTATACAATGAGCAGTTCTTC. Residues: CSVGRRLYNEQFF.

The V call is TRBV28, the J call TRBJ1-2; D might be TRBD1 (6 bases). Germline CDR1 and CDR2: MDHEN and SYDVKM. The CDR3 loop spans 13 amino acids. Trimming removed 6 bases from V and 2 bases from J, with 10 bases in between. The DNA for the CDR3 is TGTGCCAGCAGCTCAGGGGTGAACTATGGCTACACCTTC. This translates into CASSSGVNYGYTF.

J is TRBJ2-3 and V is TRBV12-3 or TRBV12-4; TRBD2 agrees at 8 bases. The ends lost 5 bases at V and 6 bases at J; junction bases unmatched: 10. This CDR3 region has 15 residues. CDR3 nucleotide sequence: TGTGCCAGCAGTAACAGCGGGGGTCAGTTTGATACGCAGTATTTT. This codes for CASSNSGGQFDTQYF.

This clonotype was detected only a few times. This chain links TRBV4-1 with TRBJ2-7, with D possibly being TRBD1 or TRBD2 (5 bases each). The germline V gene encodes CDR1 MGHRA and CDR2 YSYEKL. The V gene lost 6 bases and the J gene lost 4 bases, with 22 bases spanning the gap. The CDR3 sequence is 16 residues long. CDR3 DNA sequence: TGCGCCAGCAGTCCAACCTCGGGACGAGGTACTTACGAGCAGTACTTC. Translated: CASSPTSGRGTYEQYF.

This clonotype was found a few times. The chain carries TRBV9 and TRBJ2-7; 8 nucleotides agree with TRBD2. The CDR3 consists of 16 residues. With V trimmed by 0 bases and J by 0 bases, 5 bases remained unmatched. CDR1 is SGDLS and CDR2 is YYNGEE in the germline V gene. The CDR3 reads CASSVGGSGNSYEQYF. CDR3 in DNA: TGTGCCAGCAGCGTAGGCGGTAGCGGGAACTCCTACGAGCAGTACTTC. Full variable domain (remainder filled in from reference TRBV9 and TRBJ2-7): DSGVTQTPKHLITATGQRVTLRCSPRSGDLSVYWYQQSLDQGLQFLIQYYNGEERAKGNILERFSAQQFPDLHSELNLSSLELGDSALYFCASSVGGSGNSYEQYFGPGTRLTVT.

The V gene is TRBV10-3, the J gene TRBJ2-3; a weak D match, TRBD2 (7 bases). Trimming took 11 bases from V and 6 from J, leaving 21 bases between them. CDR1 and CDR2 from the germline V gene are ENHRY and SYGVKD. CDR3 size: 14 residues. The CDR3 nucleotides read TGTGCCGCTGATTGGGGGGGCCCTGGGGATACGCAGTATTTT. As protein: CAADWGGPGDTQYF.

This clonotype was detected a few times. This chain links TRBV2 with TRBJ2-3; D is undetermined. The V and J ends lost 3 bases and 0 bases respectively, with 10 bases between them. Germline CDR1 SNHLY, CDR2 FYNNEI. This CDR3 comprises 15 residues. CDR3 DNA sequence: TGTGCCAGCAGTGATCGGTCAATCAGCACAGATACGCAGTATTTT. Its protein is CASSDRSISTDTQYF.

CDR3 protein: CASSPQAGEQYF. The CDR3 DNA sequence: TGTGCCAGCAGCCCCCAGGCTGGCGAGCAGTACTTC. The rearrangement joins TRBV13 to TRBJ2-7; D remains ambiguous. Germline loops: CDR1 PRHDT, CDR2 FYEKMQ (reference sequence). V lost 5 bases and J 6 bases, leaving 11 bases between the germline ends. The CDR3 loop spans 12 amino acids. Together with reference TRBV13 and TRBJ2-7, the CDR3 gives the full variable domain: AAGVIQSPRHLIKEKRETATLKCYPIPRHDTVYWYQQGPGQDPQFLISFYEKMQSDKGSIPDRFSAQQFSDYHSELNMSSLELGDSALYFCASSPQAGEQYFGPGTRLTVT.

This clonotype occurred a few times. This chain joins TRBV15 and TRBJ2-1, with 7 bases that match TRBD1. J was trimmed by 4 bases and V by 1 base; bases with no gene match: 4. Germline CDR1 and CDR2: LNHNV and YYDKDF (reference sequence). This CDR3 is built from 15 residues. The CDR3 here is CATSRARTGYNEQFF. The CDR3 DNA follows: TGTGCCACCAGCAGAGCGCGGACAGGATACAATGAGCAGTTCTTC.

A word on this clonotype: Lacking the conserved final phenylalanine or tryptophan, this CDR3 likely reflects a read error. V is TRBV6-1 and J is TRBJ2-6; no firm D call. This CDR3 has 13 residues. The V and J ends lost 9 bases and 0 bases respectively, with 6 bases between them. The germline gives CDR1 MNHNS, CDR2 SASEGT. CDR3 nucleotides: TGTGCCAGAGGCTTCTCTGGGGCCAACGTCCTGACTCTC. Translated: CARGFSGANVLTL.

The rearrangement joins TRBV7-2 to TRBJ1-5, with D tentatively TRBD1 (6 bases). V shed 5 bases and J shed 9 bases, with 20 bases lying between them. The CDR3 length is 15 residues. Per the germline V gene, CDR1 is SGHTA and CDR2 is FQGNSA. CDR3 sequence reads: CASSPGGTGQPPQHF. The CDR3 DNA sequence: TGTGCCAGCAGCCCGGGAGGAACAGGGCAGCCGCCCCAGCATTTT.

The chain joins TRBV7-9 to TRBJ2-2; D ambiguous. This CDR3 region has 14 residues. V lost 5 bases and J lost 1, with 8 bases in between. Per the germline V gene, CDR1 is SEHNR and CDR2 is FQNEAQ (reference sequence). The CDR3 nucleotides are TGTGCCAGCAGCCCTCACAGGAACACCGGGGAGCTGTTTTTT. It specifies CASSPHRNTGELFF.